This T cell receptor beta chain originates from a study of PD-1 blockade in mismatch repair-deficient tumors. About the research overall: Patients had approximately 12 mismatch repair-deficient cancer types and were previously treated and progressing.

Overall study results and limits: After pembrolizumab, tumor-resident clones rose rapidly, then generally contracted before radiologic responses.

The CDR3 runs to 11 residues. Germline V lookup: CDR1 SGHDT, CDR2 YYEEEE. V lost 1 base and J lost 8, with 3 bases in between. Note on this clone: The target antigen is unknown.

The table came from immunoSEQ multiplex PCR; TCRdb's copy has only in-frame clones and leaves some out. The sample lists approximately 37,000 clones; approximately 84% were seen once. PCR or immunohistochemistry showed mismatch repair deficiency in every enrolled patient. The TCR-sequenced patients were three responders to pembrolizumab. Sequenced here: peripheral blood, sampled about 80 weeks after starting pembrolizumab. The rearrangement links TRBV5-6 to TRBJ2-2; D is unresolved. The origin of this receptor is an adult with mismatch repair-deficient cancer. The DNA for the CDR3 is TGTGCCAGCAGCTTGTTTGGGGAGCTGTTTTTT. It translates to CASSLFGELFF.